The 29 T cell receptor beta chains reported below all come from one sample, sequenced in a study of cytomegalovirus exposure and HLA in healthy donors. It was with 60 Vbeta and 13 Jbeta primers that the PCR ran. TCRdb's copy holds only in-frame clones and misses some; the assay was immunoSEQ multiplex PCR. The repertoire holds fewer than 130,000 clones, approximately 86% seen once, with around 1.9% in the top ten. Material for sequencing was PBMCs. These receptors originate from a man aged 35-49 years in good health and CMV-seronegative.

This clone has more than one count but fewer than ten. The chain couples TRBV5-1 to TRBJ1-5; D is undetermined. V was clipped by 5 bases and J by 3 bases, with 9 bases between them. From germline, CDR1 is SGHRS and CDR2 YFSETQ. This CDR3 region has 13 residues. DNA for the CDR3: TGCGCCAGCAGGGCAGCGAACAATCAGCCCCAGCATTTT. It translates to CASRAANNQPQHF.

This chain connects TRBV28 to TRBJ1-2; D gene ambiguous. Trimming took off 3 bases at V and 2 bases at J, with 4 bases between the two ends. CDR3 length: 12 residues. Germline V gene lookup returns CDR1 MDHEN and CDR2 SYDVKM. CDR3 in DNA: TGTGCCAGCAGTTTGAGGAACTATGGCTACACCTTC. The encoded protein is CASSLRNYGYTF.

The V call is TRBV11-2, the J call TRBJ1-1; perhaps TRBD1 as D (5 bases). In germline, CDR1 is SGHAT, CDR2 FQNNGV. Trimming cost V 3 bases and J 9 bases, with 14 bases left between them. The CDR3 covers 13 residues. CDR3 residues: CASSFWGEAQAFF. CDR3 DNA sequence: TGTGCCAGCAGCTTTTGGGGGGAGGCTCAAGCTTTCTTT. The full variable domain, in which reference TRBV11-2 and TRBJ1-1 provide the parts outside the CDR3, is EAGVAQSPRYKIIEKRQSVAFWCNPISGHATLYWYQQILGQGPKLLIQFQNNGVVDDSQLPKDRFSAERLKGVDSTLKIQPAKLEDSAVYLCASSFWGEAQAFFGQGTRLTVV.

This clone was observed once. CDR3 amino acids: CASDFRATEAFF. The CDR3 DNA is TGTGCCAGCGACTTTCGAGCGACTGAAGCTTTCTTT. The V and J genes are TRBV6-5 and TRBJ1-1; D gene ambiguous. Germline CDR1 reads MNHEY; CDR2 reads SVGAGI. The V end lost 8 bases, the J end lost 5 bases, and 12 bases lay between the germline ends. This CDR3 contains 12 residues.

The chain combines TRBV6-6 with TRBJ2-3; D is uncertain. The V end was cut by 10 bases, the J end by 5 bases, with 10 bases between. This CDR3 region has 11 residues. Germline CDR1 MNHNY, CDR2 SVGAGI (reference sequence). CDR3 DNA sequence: TGTGCCACCGCGGTAATAGATACGCAGTATTTT. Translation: CATAVIDTQYF.

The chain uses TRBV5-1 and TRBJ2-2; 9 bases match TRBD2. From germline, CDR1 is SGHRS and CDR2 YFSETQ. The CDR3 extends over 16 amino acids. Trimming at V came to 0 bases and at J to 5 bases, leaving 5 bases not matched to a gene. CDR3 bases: TGCGCCAGCAGCTTGGAGGGACTAGCAAGGACCGGGGAGCTGTTTTTT. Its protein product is CASSLEGLARTGELFF.

The chain's CDR3 is CASSSAGGLPNYNEQFF. The CDR3, as DNA: TGTGCCAGCAGCTCTGCGGGGGGCCTTCCAAACTACAATGAGCAGTTCTTC. The chain couples TRBV5-4 to TRBJ2-1; TRBD2 matches at 8 bases. The CDR3 length is 17 residues. Germline trimming cut 3 bases from V and 3 bases from J; bases unmatched to any gene: 11. CDR1 and CDR2 from the germline V gene are SGHNT and YYREEE (reference sequence).

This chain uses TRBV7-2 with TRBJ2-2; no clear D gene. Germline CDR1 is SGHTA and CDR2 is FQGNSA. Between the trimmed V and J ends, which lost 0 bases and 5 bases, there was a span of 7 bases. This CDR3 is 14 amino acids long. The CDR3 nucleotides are TGTGCCAGCAGCTTAGCGGTGCAGACCGGGGAGCTGTTTTTT. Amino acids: CASSLAVQTGELFF.

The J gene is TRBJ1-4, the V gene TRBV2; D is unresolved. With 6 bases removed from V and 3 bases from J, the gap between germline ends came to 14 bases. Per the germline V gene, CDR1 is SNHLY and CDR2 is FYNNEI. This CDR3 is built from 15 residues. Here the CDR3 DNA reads TGTGCCAGCAGGGAGGTCGCAGCCTCTAATGAAAAACTGTTTTTT. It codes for CASREVAASNEKLFF.

The CDR3 loop reads CASSPLTGTYNEQFF. The CDR3, as DNA: TGCGCCAGCAGCCCCCTGACAGGGACTTACAATGAGCAGTTCTTC. The gene calls are TRBV5-1 and TRBJ2-1; weak D call: TRBD1 (7 bases). The CDR3 is 15 amino acids. Trimming removed 4 bases at V and 4 bases at J, with 15 bases between. The germline V gene encodes CDR1 SGHRS and CDR2 YFSETQ.

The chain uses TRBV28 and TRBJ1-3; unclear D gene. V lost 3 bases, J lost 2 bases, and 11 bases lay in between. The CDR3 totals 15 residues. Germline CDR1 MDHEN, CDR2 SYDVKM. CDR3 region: CASSLPGVPGNTIYF. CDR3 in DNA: TGTGCCAGCAGTTTGCCAGGCGTACCTGGAAACACCATATATTTT.

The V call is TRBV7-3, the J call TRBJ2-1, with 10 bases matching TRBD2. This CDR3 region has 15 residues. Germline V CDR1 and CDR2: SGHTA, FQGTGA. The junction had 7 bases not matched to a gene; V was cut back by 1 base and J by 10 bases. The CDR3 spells CASSLKVAGGGEQFF. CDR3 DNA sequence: TGTGCCAGCAGCTTAAAGGTAGCGGGGGGCGGGGAGCAGTTCTTC.

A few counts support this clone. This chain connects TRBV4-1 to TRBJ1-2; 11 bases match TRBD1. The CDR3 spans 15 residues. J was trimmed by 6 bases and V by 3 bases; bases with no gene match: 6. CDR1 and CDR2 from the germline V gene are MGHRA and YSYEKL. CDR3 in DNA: TGCGCCAGCAGCCAGGGAGGACAGGGGGCTAATGGCTACACCTTC. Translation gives CASSQGGQGANGYTF.

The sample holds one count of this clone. CDR3 in DNA: TGTGCCAGCAGCGGGGGGGTTACCTATGGCTACACCTTC. Amino acids: CASSGGVTYGYTF. The J gene is TRBJ1-2, the V gene TRBV7-9; a possible D gene is TRBD1 (5 bases). The CDR3 length is 13 residues. Germline assignment: CDR1 SEHNR and CDR2 FQNEAQ (reference sequence). V gave up 5 bases and J gave up 4 bases, with 11 bases separating them.

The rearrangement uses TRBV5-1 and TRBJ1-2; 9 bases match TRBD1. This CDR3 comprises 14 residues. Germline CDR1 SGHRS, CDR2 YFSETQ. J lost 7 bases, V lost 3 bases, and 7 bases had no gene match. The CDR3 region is CASSSGGTGLGYTF. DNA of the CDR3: TGCGCCAGCAGCTCGGGTGGGACAGGGCTTGGCTACACCTTC.

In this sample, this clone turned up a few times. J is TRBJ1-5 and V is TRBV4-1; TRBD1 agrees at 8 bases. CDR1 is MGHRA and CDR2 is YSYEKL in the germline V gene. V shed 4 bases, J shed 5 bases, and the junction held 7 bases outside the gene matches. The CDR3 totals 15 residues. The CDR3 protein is CASSLIGQGDQPQHF. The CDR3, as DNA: TGCGCCAGCAGCCTCATAGGACAGGGAGATCAGCCCCAGCATTTT.

The CDR3 loop reads CASIIGQLSYEQYF. CDR3 nucleotide sequence: TGTGCCAGCATTATAGGACAGCTCTCCTACGAGCAGTACTTC. The chain has TRBV2 and TRBJ2-7, with TRBD1 as a possible D gene (6 bases). CDR3 length equals 14 residues. V lost 7 bases and J lost 0, with 13 bases in between. Looked up from germline, CDR1 is SNHLY and CDR2 is FYNNEI.

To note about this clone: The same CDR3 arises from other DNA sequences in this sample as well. CDR3 bases: TGTGCCAGCAGTTCCGGGACAGGGGTTTACGAGCAGTACTTC. It specifies CASSSGTGVYEQYF. This rearrangement joins TRBV28 to TRBJ2-7; TRBD1 agrees at 10 bases. Germline lookup yields CDR1 MDHEN and CDR2 SYDVKM. Trimming removed 4 bases from V and 4 bases from J; junction bases left unmatched: 4. The length of the CDR3 is 14 residues.

The CDR3 coding sequence is TGTGCCAGCAGCCCTTGGGGCCAGTATCAGCCCCAGCATTTT. Its translation is CASSPWGQYQPQHF. V gene TRBV5-6 combines with J gene TRBJ1-5; TRBD1 might be the D (5 bases). The germline CDR1 and CDR2 sequences are SGHDT and YYEEEE. The CDR3 sequence is 14 residues long. The V gene lost 4 bases and the J gene lost 5 bases, with 13 bases spanning the gap.

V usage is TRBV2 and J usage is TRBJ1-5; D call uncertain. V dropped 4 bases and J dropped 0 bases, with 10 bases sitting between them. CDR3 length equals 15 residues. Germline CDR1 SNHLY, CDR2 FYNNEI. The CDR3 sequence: CASSVRGNSNQPQHF. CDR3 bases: TGTGCCAGCAGTGTTCGCGGAAATAGCAATCAGCCCCAGCATTTT. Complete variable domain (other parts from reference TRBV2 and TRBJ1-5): EPEVTQTPSHQVTQMGQEVILRCVPISNHLYFYWYRQILGQKVEFLVSFYNNEISEKSEIFDDQFSVERPDGSNFTLKIRSTKLEDSAMYFCASSVRGNSNQPQHFGDGTRLSIL.

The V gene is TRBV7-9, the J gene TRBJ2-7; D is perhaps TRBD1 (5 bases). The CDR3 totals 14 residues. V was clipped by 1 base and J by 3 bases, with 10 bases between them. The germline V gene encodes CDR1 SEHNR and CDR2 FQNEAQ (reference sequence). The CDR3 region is CASSLGGQGYEQYF. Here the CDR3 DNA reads TGTGCCAGCAGCTTAGGTGGGCAGGGCTACGAGCAGTACTTC.

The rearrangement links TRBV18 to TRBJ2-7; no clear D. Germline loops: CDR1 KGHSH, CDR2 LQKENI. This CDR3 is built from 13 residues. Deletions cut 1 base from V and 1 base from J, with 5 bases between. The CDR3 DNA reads TGTGCCAGCTCACCACTCCCGTCCTACGAGCAGTACTTC. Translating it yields CASSPLPSYEQYF.

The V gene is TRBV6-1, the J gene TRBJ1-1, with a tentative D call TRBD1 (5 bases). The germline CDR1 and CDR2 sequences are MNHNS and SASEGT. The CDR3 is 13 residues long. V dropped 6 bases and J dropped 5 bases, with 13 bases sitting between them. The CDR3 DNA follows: TGTGCCAGCAGGCTAGGAGGGGCGACTGAAGCTTTCTTT. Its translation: CASRLGGATEAFF.

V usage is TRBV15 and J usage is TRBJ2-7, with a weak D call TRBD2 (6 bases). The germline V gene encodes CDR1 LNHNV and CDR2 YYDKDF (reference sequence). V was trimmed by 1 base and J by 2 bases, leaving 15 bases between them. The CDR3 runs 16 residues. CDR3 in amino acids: CATSRGSGGIAYEQYF. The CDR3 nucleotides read TGTGCCACCAGCAGAGGGTCCGGCGGGATTGCCTACGAGCAGTACTTC.

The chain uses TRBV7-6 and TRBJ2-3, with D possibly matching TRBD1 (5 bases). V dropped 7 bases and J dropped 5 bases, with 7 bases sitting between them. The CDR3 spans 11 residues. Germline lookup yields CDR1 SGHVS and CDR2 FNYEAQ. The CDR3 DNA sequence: TGTGCCAGCACCCAGGGAGATACGCAGTATTTT. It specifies CASTQGDTQYF.

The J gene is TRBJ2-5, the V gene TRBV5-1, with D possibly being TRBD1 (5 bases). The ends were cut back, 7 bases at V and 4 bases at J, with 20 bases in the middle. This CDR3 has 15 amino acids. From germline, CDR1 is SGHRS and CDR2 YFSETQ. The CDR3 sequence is CASSPPGHQGETQYF. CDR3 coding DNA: TGCGCCAGCTCCCCCCCGGGCCACCAGGGAGAGACCCAGTACTTC.

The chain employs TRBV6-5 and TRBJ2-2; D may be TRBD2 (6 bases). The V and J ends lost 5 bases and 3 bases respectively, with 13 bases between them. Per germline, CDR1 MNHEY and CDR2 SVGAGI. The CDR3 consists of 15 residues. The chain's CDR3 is CASSKTRLDTGELFF. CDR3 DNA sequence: TGTGCCAGCAGTAAGACTAGACTGGACACCGGGGAGCTGTTTTTT.

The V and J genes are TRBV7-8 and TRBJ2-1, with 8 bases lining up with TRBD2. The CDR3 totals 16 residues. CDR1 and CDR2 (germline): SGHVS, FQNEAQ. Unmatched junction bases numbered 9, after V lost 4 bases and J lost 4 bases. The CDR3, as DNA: TGTGCCAGCAGCTCTCGTGGCGGGGGGATTTACAATGAGCAGTTCTTC. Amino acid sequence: CASSSRGGGIYNEQFF.

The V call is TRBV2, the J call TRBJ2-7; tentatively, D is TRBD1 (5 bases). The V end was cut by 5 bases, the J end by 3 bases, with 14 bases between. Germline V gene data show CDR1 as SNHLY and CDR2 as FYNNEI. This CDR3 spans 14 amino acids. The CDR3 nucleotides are TGTGCCAGCAGTCCTAGGGCAGGGAACTACGAGCAGTACTTC. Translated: CASSPRAGNYEQYF. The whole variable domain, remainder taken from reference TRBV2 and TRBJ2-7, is EPEVTQTPSHQVTQMGQEVILRCVPISNHLYFYWYRQILGQKVEFLVSFYNNEISEKSEIFDDQFSVERPDGSNFTLKIRSTKLEDSAMYFCASSPRAGNYEQYFGPGTRLTVT.